These T cell receptor beta chains were read from a single sample in a study of cytomegalovirus exposure and HLA in healthy donors. Assay used: immunoSEQ multiplex PCR; TCRdb lists only in-frame clones, some missing. The sample records 130,000 or so clones, 8.5% to 10% being singletons. Input material: PBMCs. These receptors all come from a man in his forties in good health and CMV-seronegative. CDR3s include the opening cysteine and the closing phenylalanine or tryptophan. A D gene is named only where the DNA matches it firmly. Not all rows give a size; the values are once, few, many and, for expanded clones, a class.

clone_size d_call j_call v_call cdr3_aa cdr3_nt
few TRBD1 TRBJ1-2 TRBV6-5 CASSPRTGVDYGYTF TGTGCCAGCAGTCCACGGACAGGAGTAGACTATGGCTACACCTTC
once TRBD1 TRBJ1-3 TRBV2 CASSEDRPGTGGSSGNTIYF TGTGCCAGCAGTGAAGACCGTCCCGGGACAGGGGGTAGCTCTGGAAACACCATATATTTT
- TRBD1 TRBJ2-3 TRBV29-1 CSARDRGRGTQYF TGCAGCGCCCGGGACAGGGGGCGGGGGACGCAGTATTTT
few - TRBJ2-1 TRBV5-1 CASSLGRSENEQFF TGCGCCAGCAGCTTGGGGCGTAGCGAAAATGAGCAGTTCTTC
- - TRBJ1-1 TRBV27 CASGRGRFDTEAFF TGTGCCAGCGGGCGGGGCCGCTTCGACACTGAAGCTTTCTTT
few TRBD2 TRBJ2-3 TRBV5-1 CASSSTSGGSDTQYF TGCGCCAGCAGCTCGACTAGCGGGGGGTCAGATACGCAGTATTTT
- TRBD1 TRBJ1-2 TRBV4-2 CASSQVGAGGYGYTF TGTGCCAGCAGCCAAGTAGGCGCAGGGGGTTATGGCTACACCTTC
- - TRBJ2-1 TRBV12-5 CASGLGTYNEQFF TGTGCTAGTGGTTTGGGTACCTACAATGAGCAGTTCTTC
- - TRBJ2-5 TRBV11-2 CASSYRQTTQETQYF TGTGCCAGCAGCTACCGACAGACAACCCAAGAGACCCAGTACTTC
- - TRBJ2-4 TRBV11-2 CASSAPGYIQYF TGTGCCAGCAGCGCCCCAGGGTACATTCAGTACTTC
few TRBD2 TRBJ2-6 TRBV5-4 CASSLRALAGAGANVLTF TGTGCCAGCAGCTTGAGGGCCCTAGCGGGGGCTGGGGCCAACGTCCTGACTTTC
- TRBD1 TRBJ2-5 TRBV28 CASSLSPNRGETQYF TGTGCCAGCAGTTTATCGCCTAACAGGGGGGAGACCCAGTACTTC
- - TRBJ2-5 TRBV18 CASSPSGHTKETQYF TGTGCCAGCTCACCCTCGGGACACACAAAAGAGACCCAGTACTTC
few - TRBJ2-2 TRBV5-8 CASPQGWNTGELFF TGTGCCAGCCCCCAGGGGTGGAACACCGGGGAGCTGTTTTTT